This record concerns one TCR beta chain sequence. Per the study methods: How many nucleated cells were present was estimated from reference gene primer amplification. This table comes from immunoSEQ multiplex PCR, and its TCRdb copy is limited to in-frame clones, with some not included. That table is the source of V, J and clone size, and D and trimming were worked out from the DNA. Of 140,000 or so clones listed, 80% to 90% are singletons. The sample belongs to a study of blood T cell repertoires in COVID-19. Study overall: Collection of acute and convalescent COVID-19 samples took place in the United States, Italy and Spain. Sources were T cells, B-cell-depleted T cells, or PBMCs; the material itself was cDNA or gDNA.

The germline V and J ends were trimmed by 3 bases and 7 bases, with 9 bases remaining between them. The CDR3 consists of 12 residues. The germline V gene has CDR1 SGHRS and CDR2 YFSETQ. This receptor was taken from a woman aged 45-65 years with acute or convalescent COVID-19. The V call is TRBV5-1, the J call TRBJ2-3, with D tentatively TRBD2 (6 bases). Sequencing was performed on peripheral blood. The CDR3 reads CASSWDSYTQYF. CDR3 nucleotide sequence: TGCGCCAGCAGCTGGGACTCCTATACGCAGTATTTT.